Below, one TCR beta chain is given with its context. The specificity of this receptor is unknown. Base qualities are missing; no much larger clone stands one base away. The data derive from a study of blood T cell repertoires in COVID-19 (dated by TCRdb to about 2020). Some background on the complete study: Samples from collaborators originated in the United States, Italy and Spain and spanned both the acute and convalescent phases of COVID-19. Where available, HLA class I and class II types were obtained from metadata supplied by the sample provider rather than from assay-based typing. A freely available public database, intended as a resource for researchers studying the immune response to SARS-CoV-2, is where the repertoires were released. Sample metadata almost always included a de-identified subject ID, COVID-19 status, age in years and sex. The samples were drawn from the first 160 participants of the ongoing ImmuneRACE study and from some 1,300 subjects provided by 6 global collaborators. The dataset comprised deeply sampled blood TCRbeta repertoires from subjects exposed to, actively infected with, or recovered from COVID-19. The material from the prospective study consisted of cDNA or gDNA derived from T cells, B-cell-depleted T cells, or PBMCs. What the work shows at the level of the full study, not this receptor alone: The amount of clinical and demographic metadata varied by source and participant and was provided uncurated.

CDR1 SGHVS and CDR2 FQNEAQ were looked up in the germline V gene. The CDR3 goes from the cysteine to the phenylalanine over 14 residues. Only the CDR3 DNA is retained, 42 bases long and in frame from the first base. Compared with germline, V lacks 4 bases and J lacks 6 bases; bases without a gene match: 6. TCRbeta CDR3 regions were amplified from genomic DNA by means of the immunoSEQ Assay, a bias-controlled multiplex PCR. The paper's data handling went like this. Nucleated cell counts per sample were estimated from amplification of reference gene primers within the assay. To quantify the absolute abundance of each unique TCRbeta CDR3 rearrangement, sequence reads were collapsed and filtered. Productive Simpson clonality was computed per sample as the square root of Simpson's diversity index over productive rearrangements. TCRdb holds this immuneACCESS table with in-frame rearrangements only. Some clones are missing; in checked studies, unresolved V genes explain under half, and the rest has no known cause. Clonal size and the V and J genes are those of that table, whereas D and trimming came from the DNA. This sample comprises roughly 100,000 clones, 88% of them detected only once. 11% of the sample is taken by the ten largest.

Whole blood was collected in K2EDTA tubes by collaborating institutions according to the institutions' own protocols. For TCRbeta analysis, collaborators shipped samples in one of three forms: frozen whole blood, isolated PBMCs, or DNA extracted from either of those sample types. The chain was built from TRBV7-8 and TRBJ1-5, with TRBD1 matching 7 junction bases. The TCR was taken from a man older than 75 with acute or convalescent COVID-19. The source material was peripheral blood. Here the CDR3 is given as CASSSTGHGQPQHF. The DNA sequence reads TGTGCCAGCAGCTCGACAGGGCACGGTCAGCCCCAGCATTTT.